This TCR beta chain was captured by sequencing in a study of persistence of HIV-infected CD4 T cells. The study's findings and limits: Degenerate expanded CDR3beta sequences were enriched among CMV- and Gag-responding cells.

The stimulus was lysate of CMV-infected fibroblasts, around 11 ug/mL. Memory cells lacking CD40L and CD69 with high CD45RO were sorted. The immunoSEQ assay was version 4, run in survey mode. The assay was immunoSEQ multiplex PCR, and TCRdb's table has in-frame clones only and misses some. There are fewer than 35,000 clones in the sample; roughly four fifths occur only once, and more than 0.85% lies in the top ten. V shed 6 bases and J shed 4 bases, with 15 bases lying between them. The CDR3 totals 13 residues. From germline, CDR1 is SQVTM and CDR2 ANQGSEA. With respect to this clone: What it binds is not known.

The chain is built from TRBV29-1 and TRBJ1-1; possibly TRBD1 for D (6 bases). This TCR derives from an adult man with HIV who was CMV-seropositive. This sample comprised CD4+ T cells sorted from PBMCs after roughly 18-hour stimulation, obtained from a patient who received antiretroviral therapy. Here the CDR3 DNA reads TGCAGCGTCGACCCTTCAGGGGTCACTGAAGCTTTCTTT. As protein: CSVDPSGVTEAFF.